These T cell receptor beta chains were read from a single sample in a study of shared clonotypes between healthy human individuals. Data came from immunoSEQ multiplex PCR; TCRdb stores just in-frame clones and leaves some out. The sample consists of over 2 million clones, about 95% of them appearing once. What was sequenced was naive CD8+ T cells sorted from blood. Receptors originate from a man aged 18 to 35 in good health. CDR3s include the opening cysteine and the closing phenylalanine or tryptophan. Each record gives: CDR3 length, D gene, J gene, V gene, clone size, CDR3 protein, CDR3 DNA. A D gene is named only where the DNA matches it firmly. Clone sizes are given selectively: once, few, many, or a class where the clone is expanded.

length: 17
D: TRBD1
J: TRBJ2-7
V: TRBV4-1
size: -
CDR3: CASSQDPDRGGGNEQYF
DNA: TGCGCCAGCAGCCAAGATCCCGACAGGGGAGGAGGCAACGAGCAGTACTTC

length: 11
D: -
J: TRBJ2-3
V: TRBV18
size: -
CDR3: CASSSEDTQYF
DNA: TGTGCCAGCTCATCGGAAGATACGCAGTATTTT

length: 15
D: TRBD1
J: TRBJ2-7
V: TRBV7-8
size: -
CDR3: CASSFGQGLSYEQYF
DNA: TGTGCCAGCAGCTTCGGACAGGGCCTCTCCTACGAGCAGTACTTC

length: 16
D: TRBD1
J: TRBJ2-1
V: TRBV11-2
size: -
CDR3: CASSLTQGRDYNEQFF
DNA: TGTGCCAGCAGCCTTACACAGGGGCGAGACTACAATGAGCAGTTCTTC

length: 14
D: -
J: TRBJ2-7
V: TRBV10-3
size: -
CDR3: CAISETGNGYEQYF
DNA: TGTGCCATCAGTGAGACAGGGAACGGCTACGAGCAGTACTTC

length: 13
D: -
J: TRBJ1-5
V: TRBV6-5
size: -
CDR3: CASSSRVYQPQHF
DNA: TGTGCCAGCAGTTCGAGGGTCTATCAGCCCCAGCATTTT

length: 15
D: TRBD2
J: TRBJ2-5
V: TRBV11-2
size: -
CDR3: CASSSGLAGKETQYF
DNA: TGTGCCAGCAGCTCAGGACTAGCGGGAAAAGAGACCCAGTACTTC

length: 13
D: -
J: TRBJ2-1
V: TRBV4-2
size: -
CDR3: CASGGQGGNEQFF
DNA: TGTGCCAGCGGCGGGCAGGGAGGAAATGAGCAGTTCTTC

length: 14
D: TRBD1
J: TRBJ2-7
V: TRBV4-3
size: -
CDR3: CASSPRTGGYEQYF
DNA: TGCGCCAGCAGCCCGCGGACAGGTGGCTACGAGCAGTACTTC

length: 16
D: TRBD2
J: TRBJ2-3
V: TRBV9
size: -
CDR3: CASSVESGGLTDTQYF
DNA: TGTGCCAGCAGCGTAGAGAGCGGGGGGCTCACAGATACGCAGTATTTT

length: 17
D: TRBD1
J: TRBJ2-7
V: TRBV7-9
size: -
CDR3: CASSPPTRDRGHYEQYF
DNA: TGTGCCAGCAGCCCACCCACCCGGGACAGGGGGCACTACGAGCAGTACTTC

length: 12
D: -
J: TRBJ2-2
V: TRBV27
size: -
CDR3: CASSPGTGELFF
DNA: TGTGCCAGCAGCCCAGGTACCGGGGAGCTGTTTTTT

length: 16
D: -
J: TRBJ1-2
V: TRBV6-1
size: once
CDR3: CASSENILGANYGYTF
DNA: TGTGCCAGCAGTGAGAACATTCTCGGTGCTAACTATGGCTACACCTTC

length: 15
D: -
J: TRBJ2-7
V: TRBV5-4
size: -
CDR3: CASSDETGGEYEQYF
DNA: TGTGCCAGCAGTGATGAAACAGGGGGGGAGTACGAGCAGTACTTC

length: 15
D: -
J: TRBJ2-7
V: TRBV5-6
size: once
CDR3: CASSKEAGWLDEQYF
DNA: TGTGCCAGCAGCAAGGAGGCAGGGTGGCTTGACGAGCAGTACTTC

length: 15
D: -
J: TRBJ1-1
V: TRBV29-1
size: -
CDR3: CSVEPTLSGFTEAFF
DNA: TGCAGCGTTGAGCCTACTTTGTCGGGTTTCACTGAAGCTTTCTTT

length: 16
D: TRBD2
J: TRBJ2-1
V: TRBV9
size: once
CDR3: CASSVAPGGIYNEQFF
DNA: TGTGCCAGCAGCGTAGCGCCGGGAGGGATCTACAATGAGCAGTTCTTC

length: 16
D: -
J: TRBJ1-5
V: TRBV21-1
size: -
CDR3: CASSKGKGRGNQPQHF
DNA: TGTGCCAGCAGCAAAGGGAAGGGAAGGGGCAATCAGCCCCAGCATTTT